This T cell receptor (beta chain) is drawn from a study of blood T cell repertoires in COVID-19. The wider study: The United States, Italy and Spain supplied acute and convalescent COVID-19 samples. From T cells, B-cell-depleted T cells, or PBMCs came the material, which was cDNA or gDNA.

Using immunoSEQ multiplex PCR, the repertoire was profiled, and TCRdb retains in-frame clones only, with some absent. The sample contains roughly 280,000 clones, approximately 86% of which appear only once. Germline assignment: CDR1 MNHEY and CDR2 SVGAGI. The CDR3 runs to 15 residues. The ends were cut back, 0 bases at V and 5 bases at J, with 13 bases in the middle. The sequencing sample was made of peripheral blood. This clonotype was obtained from a man aged 30 to 39 with active or convalescent COVID-19. The chain has TRBV6-5 and TRBJ2-5, with D perhaps matching TRBD2 (6 bases). The CDR3 region is CASSYSFAGWETQYF. Here the CDR3 DNA reads TGTGCCAGCAGTTACTCTTTTGCGGGATGGGAGACCCAGTACTTC.